A selection of T cell receptor beta chains follows, all from one sample in a study of blood T cell repertoires in COVID-19. Using immunoSEQ multiplex PCR, the repertoire was profiled, and TCRdb retains in-frame clones only, with some absent. The table records 180,000 or so clones, 90% of them present only once. What was sequenced was peripheral blood. Receptor source: a man aged 45-65 years with acute or convalescent COVID-19. The CDR3 runs from the conserved cysteine through the conserved F or W. The order of the fields is CDR3 protein, V gene, J gene.

CDR3: CASSLMRGYNEQFF; V: TRBV28; J: TRBJ2-1
CDR3: CASIGLNTDTQYF; V: TRBV10-2; J: TRBJ2-3
CDR3: CASSSTPGVTEAFF; V: TRBV6-5; J: TRBJ1-1
CDR3: CASSRGTGVFRPQHF; V: TRBV5-6; J: TRBJ1-5
CDR3: CASSGTRAINQPQHF; V: TRBV27; J: TRBJ1-5
CDR3: CASSLATGGLDTQYF; V: TRBV5-1; J: TRBJ2-3
CDR3: CASSPGGGNTDTQYF; V: TRBV18; J: TRBJ2-3
CDR3: CASSQGSQPQHF; V: TRBV6-5; J: TRBJ1-5
CDR3: CASSQRTATSGANVLTF; V: TRBV19; J: TRBJ2-6
CDR3: CASRLGHMEAFF; V: TRBV28; J: TRBJ1-1
CDR3: CASTSWSSGNTIYF; V: TRBV28; J: TRBJ1-3
CDR3: CASRPEQGAKNIQYF; V: TRBV6-5; J: TRBJ2-4
CDR3: CASSLASGGPIWGYTF; V: TRBV7-8; J: TRBJ1-2
CDR3: CASSRGGQGRFGNEKLFF; V: TRBV5-1; J: TRBJ1-4
CDR3: CASSAEDEQFF; V: TRBV9; J: TRBJ2-1
CDR3: CASSPDRRRHF; V: TRBV7-8; J: TRBJ2-3
CDR3: CASSPQGPTYEQYF; V: TRBV19; J: TRBJ2-7
CDR3: CASSTRTGGAGEKLFF; V: TRBV13; J: TRBJ1-4
CDR3: CASSLPSVTALGGYTF; V: TRBV28; J: TRBJ1-2
CDR3: CASSQAPGAPLHF; V: TRBV4-3; J: TRBJ1-6
CDR3: CASSEQNSNQPQHF; V: TRBV2; J: TRBJ1-5
CDR3: CASTRGSGQLATNEKLFF; V: TRBV19; J: TRBJ1-4
CDR3: CASSVGLGRWRGGYTF; V: TRBV9; J: TRBJ1-2
CDR3: CASSTTSRNQPQHF; V: TRBV28; J: TRBJ1-5
CDR3: CASKWRGMQENTEAFF; V: TRBV19; J: TRBJ1-1
CDR3: CASSFSGHGELFF; V: TRBV6-2/TRBV6-3; J: TRBJ2-2
CDR3: CASSSGTSGGPDTQYF; V: TRBV3-1/TRBV3-2; J: TRBJ2-3
CDR3: CASSLGTRVHEQYF; V: TRBV27; J: TRBJ2-7
CDR3: CASSGTGANSPLHF; V: TRBV18; J: TRBJ1-6